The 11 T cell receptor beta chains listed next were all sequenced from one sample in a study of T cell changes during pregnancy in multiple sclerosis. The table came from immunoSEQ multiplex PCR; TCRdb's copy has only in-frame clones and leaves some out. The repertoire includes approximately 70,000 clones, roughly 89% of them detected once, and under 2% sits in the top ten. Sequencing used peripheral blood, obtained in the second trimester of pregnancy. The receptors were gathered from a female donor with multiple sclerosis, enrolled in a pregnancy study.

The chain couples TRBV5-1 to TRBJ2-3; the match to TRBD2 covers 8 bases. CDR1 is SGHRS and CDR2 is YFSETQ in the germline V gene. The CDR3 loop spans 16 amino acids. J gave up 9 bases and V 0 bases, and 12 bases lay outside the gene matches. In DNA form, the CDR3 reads TGCGCCAGCAGCTTGGACGCCGGGGGGGCCTTTACGACGCAGTATTTT. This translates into CASSLDAGGAFTTQYF. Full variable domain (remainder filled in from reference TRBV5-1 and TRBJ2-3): KAGVTQTPRYLIKTRGQQVTLSCSPISGHRSVSWYQQTPGQGLQFLFEYFSETQRNKGNFPGRFSGRQFSNSRSEMNVSTLELGDSALYLCASSLDAGGAFTTQYFGPGTRLTVL.

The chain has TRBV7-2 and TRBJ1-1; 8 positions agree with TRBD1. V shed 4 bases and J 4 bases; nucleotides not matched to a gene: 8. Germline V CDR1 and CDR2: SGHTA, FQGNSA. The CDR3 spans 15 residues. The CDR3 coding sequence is TGTGCCAGCAGCTACCTGGACAGGGAGTCCACTGAAGCTTTCTTT. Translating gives CASSYLDRESTEAFF.

As DNA, the CDR3 is TGTGCCACCAGCATTTTAGGGACAGGGGGATATGGCTACACCTTC. Residues: CATSILGTGGYGYTF. The chain combines TRBV15 with TRBJ1-2, with 11 bases identical to TRBD1. V was pared by 4 bases and J by 5 bases, with 6 bases of the junction left unmatched. Germline CDR1 LNHNV, CDR2 YYDKDF (reference sequence). This CDR3 comprises 15 residues.

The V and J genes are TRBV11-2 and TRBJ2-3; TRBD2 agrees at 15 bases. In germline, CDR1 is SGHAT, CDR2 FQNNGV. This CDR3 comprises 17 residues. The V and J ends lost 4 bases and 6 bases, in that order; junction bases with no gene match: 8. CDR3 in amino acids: CASSSTRTSGGGDTQYF. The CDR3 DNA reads TGTGCCAGCAGCTCGACCCGGACTAGCGGGGGGGGTGATACGCAGTATTTT. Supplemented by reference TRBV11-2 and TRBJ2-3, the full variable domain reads EAGVAQSPRYKIIEKRQSVAFWCNPISGHATLYWYQQILGQGPKLLIQFQNNGVVDDSQLPKDRFSAERLKGVDSTLKIQPAKLEDSAVYLCASSSTRTSGGGDTQYFGPGTRLTVL.

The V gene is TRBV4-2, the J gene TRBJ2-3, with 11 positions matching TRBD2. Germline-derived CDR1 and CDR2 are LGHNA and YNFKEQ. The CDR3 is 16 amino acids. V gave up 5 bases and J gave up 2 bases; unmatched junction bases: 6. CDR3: CASSYELAGDTDTQYF. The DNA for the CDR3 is TGTGCCAGCAGCTACGAACTAGCGGGGGACACAGATACGCAGTATTTT.

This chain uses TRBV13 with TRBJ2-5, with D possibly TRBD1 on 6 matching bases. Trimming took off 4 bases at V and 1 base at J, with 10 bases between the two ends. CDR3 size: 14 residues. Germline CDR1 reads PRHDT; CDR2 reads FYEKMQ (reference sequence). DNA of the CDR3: TGTGCCAGCAGCTCCGACAGGAGCCAAGAGACCCAGTACTTC. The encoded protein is CASSSDRSQETQYF. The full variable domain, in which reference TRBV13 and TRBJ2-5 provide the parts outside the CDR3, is AAGVIQSPRHLIKEKRETATLKCYPIPRHDTVYWYQQGPGQDPQFLISFYEKMQSDKGSIPDRFSAQQFSDYHSELNMSSLELGDSALYFCASSSDRSQETQYFGPGTRLLVL.

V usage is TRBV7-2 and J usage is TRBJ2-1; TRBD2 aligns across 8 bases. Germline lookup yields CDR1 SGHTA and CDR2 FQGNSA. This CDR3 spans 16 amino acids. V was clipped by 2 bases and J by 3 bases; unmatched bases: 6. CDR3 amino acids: CASSLQSGRYYNEQFF. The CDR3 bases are TGTGCCAGCAGCTTACAAAGCGGGAGATACTACAATGAGCAGTTCTTC.

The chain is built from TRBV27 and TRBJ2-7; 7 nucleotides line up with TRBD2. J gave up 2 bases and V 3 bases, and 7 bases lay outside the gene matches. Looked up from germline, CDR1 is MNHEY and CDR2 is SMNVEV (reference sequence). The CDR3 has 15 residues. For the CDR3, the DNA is TGTGCCAGCAGTTTCAGAGCGGGAATCGCCTACGAGCAGTACTTC. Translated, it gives CASSFRAGIAYEQYF.

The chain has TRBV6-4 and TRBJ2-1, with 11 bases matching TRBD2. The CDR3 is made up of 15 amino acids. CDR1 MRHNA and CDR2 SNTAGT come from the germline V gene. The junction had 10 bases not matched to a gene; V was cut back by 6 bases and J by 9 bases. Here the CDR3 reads CASSWLAGGPGEQFF. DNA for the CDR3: TGTGCCAGCAGCTGGCTAGCGGGAGGCCCAGGTGAGCAGTTCTTC.

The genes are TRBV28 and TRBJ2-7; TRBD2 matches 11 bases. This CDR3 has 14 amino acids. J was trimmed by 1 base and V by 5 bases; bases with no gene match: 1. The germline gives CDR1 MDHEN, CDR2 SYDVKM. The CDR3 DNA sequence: TGTGCCAGCAGTGGGACTAGCGGATCCTACGAGCAGTACTTC. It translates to CASSGTSGSYEQYF.

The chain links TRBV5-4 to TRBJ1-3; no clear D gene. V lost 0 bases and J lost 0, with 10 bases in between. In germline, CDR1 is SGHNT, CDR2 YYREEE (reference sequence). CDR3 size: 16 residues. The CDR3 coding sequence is TGTGCCAGCAGCTTGGAGTACGGGAGCTCTGGAAACACCATATATTTT. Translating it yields CASSLEYGSSGNTIYF.